Below, 13 T cell receptor beta chains from the same sample are listed, as sequenced in a study of blood T cell repertoires in COVID-19. Measured with immunoSEQ multiplex PCR; TCRdb has only the in-frame clones, and not every one. The table records over 350,000 clones, 86% of them present only once. The sequenced material came from peripheral blood. These receptors were collected from a woman in her 30s with active or convalescent COVID-19.

This clone was picked up one time. The J gene is TRBJ1-1, the V gene TRBV10-1; 7 bases align to TRBD1. The CDR3 spans 14 residues. Looked up from germline, CDR1 is WNHNN and CDR2 is SYGVQD (reference sequence). Trimming removed 5 bases from V and 0 bases from J; junction bases left unmatched: 3. CDR3 residues: CASSRDSVNTEAFF. The DNA of the CDR3 is TGCGCCAGCAGTCGGGACAGCGTGAACACTGAAGCTTTCTTT.

The rearrangement links TRBV5-4 to TRBJ1-1; 9 nucleotides agree with TRBD1. Looked up from germline, CDR1 is SGHNT and CDR2 is YYREEE (reference sequence). V dropped 3 bases and J dropped 0; count of bases not matched to a gene: 6. This CDR3 has 16 amino acids. CDR3 DNA: TGTGCCAGCAGCTCACAGGGGGCAGGGGTGAACACTGAAGCTTTCTTT. Translated, it gives CASSSQGAGVNTEAFF.

This clone was picked up a small number of times. The rearrangement uses TRBV7-8 and TRBJ2-5, with TRBD2 matching over 10 bases. There are 15 residues in the CDR3. Germline loops: CDR1 SGHVS, CDR2 FQNEAQ. Trimming cost V 1 base and J 5 bases; bases outside gene matches: 4. Written as DNA, the CDR3 is TGTGCCAGCAGCTTAGAGCGGGGGGGCCGGGAGACCCAGTACTTC. It codes for CASSLERGGRETQYF.

Here the CDR3 reads CSVAVGQEASGANVLTF. CDR3 DNA sequence: TGCAGCGTTGCGGTGGGACAGGAAGCCTCTGGGGCCAACGTCCTGACTTTC. The V call is TRBV29-1, the J call TRBJ2-6; 8 bases match TRBD1. CDR1 and CDR2 from the germline V gene are SQVTM and ANQGSEA. V lost 4 bases, J lost 0 bases, and 8 bases stayed unmatched. The CDR3 covers 17 residues.

The V gene is TRBV30, the J gene TRBJ1-1; D not resolved. This CDR3 is built from 12 residues. From germline, CDR1 is GTSNPN and CDR2 SVGIG (reference sequence). Trimming removed 2 bases at V and 3 bases at J, with 7 bases between. As DNA, the CDR3 is TGTGCCTGGAGTAGAGTGTACACTGAAGCTTTCTTT. It codes for CAWSRVYTEAFF.

The chain is built from TRBV20-1 and TRBJ2-5; 8 bases match TRBD2. The trim removed 3 bases at V and 5 bases at J, leaving 8 bases unmatched. CDR1 is DFQATT, CDR2 SNEGSKA, per germline (reference sequence). The CDR3 totals 14 residues. CDR3 residues: CSASWAGGVETQYF. Here the CDR3 DNA reads TGCAGTGCTAGTTGGGCGGGGGGCGTTGAGACCCAGTACTTC.

The gene calls are TRBV19 and TRBJ2-1; D unclear. V shed 5 bases and J shed 6 bases, with 11 bases lying between them. Germline V CDR1 and CDR2: LNHDA, SQIVND (reference sequence). The CDR3 is made up of 13 amino acids. CDR3 amino acids: CASSDRSANEQFF. CDR3 DNA sequence: TGTGCCAGTAGTGATAGAAGCGCCAATGAGCAGTTCTTC.

In its sample, this clone was seen once. The chain uses TRBV6-4 and TRBJ2-1; a weak D match, TRBD2 (5 bases). Germline CDR1 and CDR2: MRHNA and SNTAGT. This CDR3 is built from 16 residues. Trimming took 10 bases from V and 7 from J, leaving 26 bases between them. The CDR3 DNA sequence: TGTGCCACCCGGTACACGGACTCCTTTTGGGTTAATGAGCAGTTCTTC. Translated: CATRYTDSFWVNEQFF.

The chain recombines TRBV10-1 with TRBJ1-1; the D gene is possibly TRBD1 (6 bases). Germline CDR1 and CDR2: WNHNN and SYGVQD (reference sequence). V lost 7 bases and J 5 bases, leaving 14 bases between the germline ends. The CDR3 contains 13 residues. CDR3 DNA sequence: TGCGCCAGCATATCGGACAGTTCGACTGAAGCTTTCTTT. It yields the protein CASISDSSTEAFF.

The chain uses TRBV6-6 and TRBJ2-5; 8 nucleotides agree with TRBD2. CDR1 is MNHNY and CDR2 is SVGAGI in the germline V gene (reference sequence). This CDR3 contains 15 residues. V shed 7 bases, J shed 2 bases, and the junction held 9 bases outside the gene matches. The CDR3 bases are TGTGCCAGCAAAAGTAGCGGGGCCCCTCAAGAGACCCAGTACTTC. Residues: CASKSSGAPQETQYF.

The chain carries TRBV6-5 and TRBJ1-2, with 8 bases fitting TRBD1. This CDR3 contains 13 residues. V shed 8 bases, J shed 4 bases, and the junction held 6 bases outside the gene matches. CDR1 is MNHEY, CDR2 SVGAGI, per germline. The CDR3 loop reads CASGEQGGYGYTF. In DNA, the CDR3 is TGTGCCAGCGGAGAACAGGGGGGCTATGGCTACACCTTC.

V usage is TRBV5-1 and J usage is TRBJ2-5; 10 positions agree with TRBD1. The ends lost 0 bases at V and 4 bases at J; junction bases unmatched: 9. This CDR3 has 17 amino acids. The germline gives CDR1 SGHRS, CDR2 YFSETQ. The CDR3 coding sequence is TGCGCCAGCAGCTTGGCGGGACAGGGGTTGCGGGGAGAGACCCAGTACTTC. Translated, it gives CASSLAGQGLRGETQYF.

This chain connects TRBV5-5 to TRBJ2-2; 9 positions agree with TRBD2. Looked up from germline, CDR1 is SGHKS and CDR2 is YYEKEE (reference sequence). Unmatched junction bases numbered 13, after V lost 4 bases and J lost 6 bases. There are 17 residues in the CDR3. CDR3 DNA sequence: TGTGCCAGCAGCCTGAATAGCGGGAGCACCGTGTCCGGGGAGCTGTTTTTT. This encodes CASSLNSGSTVSGELFF.